The 24 T cell receptor beta chains below all came from one sample that was sequenced in a study of identical twins. TCRdb independently ran MiXCR on the 5' RACE reads; one entry per CDR3 protein. This table holds approximately 470,000 distinct CDR3 sequences, 12% to 15% found once. This sample also belongs to another study, concerning yellow fever vaccine responses in identical twins.

Sequenced input: CD4+ T cells sorted from blood. The source is a woman aged 18-29 years in good health.

This chain's CDR3 is CASTIQGNTGELFF. CDR3 sequence (DNA): TGCGCCAGCACCATACAGGGGAACACCGGGGAGCTGTTTTTT. The V call is TRBV5-1, the J call TRBJ2-2, with a weak D call TRBD1 (6 bases). V lost 6 bases to trimming and J lost 1 base, with 10 bases between them. The CDR3 contains 14 residues. Germline loops: CDR1 SGHRS, CDR2 YFSETQ.

The gene calls are TRBV11-2 and TRBJ2-1, with 11 bases identical to TRBD1. CDR3 length: 16 residues. Germline lookup yields CDR1 SGHAT and CDR2 FQNNGV. Losses at the gene ends were 5 bases for V and 3 bases for J; bases not matched to a gene: 6. This CDR3 reads CASSRRTGGVYNEQFF. The CDR3 coding sequence is TGTGCCAGCAGCCGACGGACAGGGGGCGTCTACAATGAGCAGTTCTTC.

This chain joins TRBV12-3 or TRBV12-4 and TRBJ2-7; TRBD1 agrees at 7 bases. Trimming took 5 bases from V and 0 from J; bases not matched to a gene: 10. The CDR3 totals 16 residues. DNA for the CDR3: TGTGCCAGCAGTGAATTTAGGGGGCTGAGCTCCTACGAGCAGTACTTC. It translates to CASSEFRGLSSYEQYF.

In this sample, this clonotype turned up a few times. The chain uses TRBV4-3 and TRBJ2-3; D unclear. V lost 1 base, J lost 1 base, and 6 bases lay in between. CDR3 size: 14 residues. Germline V gene lookup returns CDR1 LGHNA and CDR2 YSLEER. Written as DNA, the CDR3 is TGCGCCAGCAGCCAAGGGAGCGGCACAGATACGCAGTATTTT. Protein: CASSQGSGTDTQYF.

This clonotype was counted only a few times. The gene calls are TRBV27 and TRBJ1-5; D is uncertain. The germline V and J ends were trimmed by 3 bases and 2 bases, with 8 bases remaining between them. Germline CDR1 is MNHEY and CDR2 is SMNVEV (reference sequence). The CDR3 runs 14 residues. CDR3 bases: TGTGCCAGCAGTTTCCCTCATCGCAATCAGCCCCAGCATTTT. It is translated as CASSFPHRNQPQHF.

This clonotype has just a few counts. The chain is built from TRBV6-1 and TRBJ1-1, with D perhaps TRBD1 (5 bases). Germline V gives CDR1 MNHNS, CDR2 SASEGT. There are 12 residues in the CDR3. With 3 bases removed from V and 11 bases from J, the gap between germline ends came to 13 bases. CDR3 sequence reads: CASSERGRGAFF. In DNA form, the CDR3 reads TGTGCCAGCAGTGAGAGGGGTAGGGGCGCTTTCTTT.

This clonotype was picked up many times. The gene calls are TRBV6-1 and TRBJ1-1; 8 positions match TRBD1. From germline, CDR1 is MNHNS and CDR2 SASEGT. Trimming cost V 2 bases and J 6 bases; bases outside gene matches: 8. The CDR3 contains 15 residues. The CDR3 DNA reads as TGTGCCAGCAGTGAAAAAAGGACAGGGCCCTCTGAAGCTTTCTTT. Its protein is CASSEKRTGPSEAFF.

The gene calls are TRBV5-6 and TRBJ2-3; the D gene is possibly TRBD1 (5 bases). The CDR3 totals 16 residues. Trimming cost V 0 bases and J 3 bases, with 14 bases left between them. Germline loops: CDR1 SGHDT, CDR2 YYEEEE. CDR3 coding DNA: TGTGCCAGCAGCTTGGTCACGCAGGGTGGTACAGATACGCAGTATTTT. Translation: CASSLVTQGGTDTQYF.

The sample holds a few counts of this clonotype. The chain uses TRBV9 and TRBJ1-1; D uncertain. This CDR3 comprises 15 residues. Trimming shortened V by 3 bases and J by 8 bases, and 20 bases separated the two germline ends. Germline V gives CDR1 SGDLS, CDR2 YYNGEE. CDR3 in DNA: TGTGCCAGCAGCGAAGGCGACAAGAAACCCGCAGAAGCTTTCTTT. This translates into CASSEGDKKPAEAFF.

The chain links TRBV28 to TRBJ2-7, with 8 bases lining up with TRBD1. The CDR3 totals 15 residues. The V gene's germline CDR1 is MDHEN and CDR2 SYDVKM. Germline trimming cut 6 bases from V and 3 bases from J; bases unmatched to any gene: 10. CDR3 sequence: CASSPGTGQSYEQYF. DNA of the CDR3: TGTGCCAGCAGCCCCGGGACAGGACAAAGCTACGAGCAGTACTTC.

This clonotype was observed a handful of times. The V gene is TRBV28, the J gene TRBJ1-4; D is unresolved. The CDR3 covers 13 residues. CDR1 and CDR2 (germline): MDHEN, SYDVKM. Trimming pared 2 bases from V and 7 bases from J, leaving 8 bases between. CDR3 nucleotides: TGTGCCAGCAGTTTACGTTTAATTGAAAAACTGTTTTTT. Translating gives CASSLRLIEKLFF.

The chain has TRBV30 and TRBJ1-5, with 9 bases lining up with TRBD1. Germline V gene sequence: CDR1 GTSNPN, CDR2 SVGIG (reference sequence). There are 14 residues in the CDR3. V lost 8 bases to trimming and J lost 3 bases; unmatched junction nucleotides: 8. CDR3 sequence: CADRDRVYNQPQHF. The DNA for the CDR3 is TGTGCCGATAGGGACAGGGTCTACAATCAGCCCCAGCATTTT.

V and J are TRBV6-2 or TRBV6-3 and TRBJ2-7; D possibly corresponds to TRBD1 (6 bases). In germline, CDR1 is MNHEY, CDR2 SVGEGT. Trimming took 4 bases from V and 1 from J, leaving 14 bases between them. CDR3 length: 15 amino acids. This CDR3 is CASSSPQGLSYEQYF. The CDR3 DNA is TGTGCCAGCAGTTCCCCACAGGGTTTGTCCTACGAGCAGTACTTC.

This clonotype came up a few times. The chain combines TRBV6-1 with TRBJ2-1; 8 bases match TRBD1. The germline gives CDR1 MNHNS, CDR2 SASEGT. This CDR3 region has 14 residues. V gave up 4 bases and J gave up 6 bases; unmatched junction bases: 5. CDR3 in DNA: TGTGCCAGCAGTGCAGACAGGGGTTCCAATGAGCAGTTCTTC. Residues: CASSADRGSNEQFF.

This clonotype has a handful of counts. The genes are TRBV2 and TRBJ1-2; no clear D. V dropped 1 base and J dropped 2 bases, with 5 bases sitting between them. CDR1 SNHLY and CDR2 FYNNEI come from the germline V gene. The CDR3 spans 13 residues. CDR3 in amino acids: CASSEGANYGYTF. CDR3 in DNA: TGTGCCAGCAGTGAAGGGGCGAACTATGGCTACACCTTC.

The sample holds many counts of this clonotype. The gene calls are TRBV10-3 and TRBJ2-7; 8 nucleotides align to TRBD2. Germline V gene lookup returns CDR1 ENHRY and CDR2 SYGVKD. This CDR3 has 18 residues. The trim removed 7 bases at V and 2 bases at J, leaving 19 bases unmatched. The CDR3, as DNA: TGTGCCATCAAGGCGGGTTTCAAGGTGAAGCGGGGGACCTACGAGCAGTACTTC. This sequence encodes CAIKAGFKVKRGTYEQYF.

There are a few counts of this clonotype. In DNA, the CDR3 is TGCAGCGTTGGGGGTCCTAGCCACACCGGGGAGCTGTTTTTT. It translates to CSVGGPSHTGELFF. The V gene is TRBV29-1, the J gene TRBJ2-2; a weak D match, TRBD2 (5 bases). The germline V gene has CDR1 SQVTM and CDR2 ANQGSEA. V lost 4 bases to trimming and J lost 3 bases, with 12 bases between them. The CDR3 is made up of 14 amino acids.

CDR3 in DNA: TGTGCCAGCAGCCAAGAATTGCGACTAGCGCCGAACACCGGGGAGCTGTTTTTT. Translating gives CASSQELRLAPNTGELFF. The J gene is TRBJ2-2, the V gene TRBV3-1; 8 positions agree with TRBD2. CDR1 is LGHDT and CDR2 is YNNKEL in the germline V gene (reference sequence). V gave up 0 bases and J gave up 0 bases; unmatched junction bases: 6. The CDR3 sequence is 18 residues long.

This clonotype was counted only a few times. This rearrangement joins TRBV9 to TRBJ2-1, with 10 bases matching TRBD1. The ends lost 6 bases at V and 3 bases at J; junction bases unmatched: 9. Germline CDR1 SGDLS, CDR2 YYNGEE. CDR3 length: 16 amino acids. CDR3 protein: CASKRGGDRGYNEQFF. The CDR3 coding sequence is TGTGCCAGCAAACGAGGGGGGGACAGGGGCTACAATGAGCAGTTCTTC.

This clonotype was seen only a few times. The gene calls are TRBV3-1 and TRBJ2-2, with a weak D call TRBD1 (6 bases). Trimming took 1 base from V and 6 from J, leaving 9 bases between them. Germline values: CDR1 LGHDT, CDR2 YNNKEL (reference sequence). This CDR3 has 14 amino acids. This CDR3 is CASSQVGQSGELFF. The CDR3 bases are TGTGCCAGCAGCCAAGTTGGACAGTCCGGGGAGCTGTTTTTT. Full variable domain (missing parts from reference TRBV3-1 and TRBJ2-2): DTAVSQTPKYLVTQMGNDKSIKCEQNLGHDTMYWYKQDSKKFLKIMFSYNNKELIINETVPNRFSPKSPDKAHLNLHINSLELGDSAVYFCASSQVGQSGELFFGEGSRLTVL.

The chain combines TRBV7-2 with TRBJ1-6, with D possibly matching TRBD1 (5 bases). This CDR3 spans 15 amino acids. With 5 bases removed from V and 6 bases from J, the gap between germline ends came to 14 bases. Per the germline V gene, CDR1 is SGHTA and CDR2 is FQGNSA. The CDR3 coding sequence is TGTGCCAGCAGCGCCCGGGACGGGAGTAATTCACCCCTCCACTTT. This codes for CASSARDGSNSPLHF.

A few counts support this clonotype. For the CDR3, the DNA is TGCAGTGCTCCGAGGGCGGGAGGTAACTACGAGCAGTACTTC. Protein sequence: CSAPRAGGNYEQYF. This chain links TRBV20-1 with TRBJ2-7; TRBD2 matches at 8 bases. This CDR3 has 14 amino acids. Germline assignment: CDR1 DFQATT and CDR2 SNEGSKA (reference sequence). The V gene end was trimmed by 5 bases and the J gene end by 3 bases; junction bases not matched to a gene: 9.

The sample holds a few counts of this clonotype. This sequence joins TRBV20-1 and TRBJ2-1; D gene uncertain. The CDR3 sequence is 15 residues long. CDR1 is DFQATT, CDR2 SNEGSKA, per germline (reference sequence). V gave up 3 bases and J gave up 3 bases, with 15 bases separating them. The CDR3 spells CSARGLGVNYNEQFF. CDR3 nucleotides: TGCAGTGCTAGGGGCCTCGGTGTCAACTACAATGAGCAGTTCTTC.

There are many counts of this clonotype. The chain employs TRBV29-1 and TRBJ2-7; the match to TRBD1 covers 7 bases. The germline gives CDR1 SQVTM, CDR2 ANQGSEA. V lost 6 bases, J lost 2 bases, and 10 bases stayed unmatched. This CDR3 is 14 amino acids long. CDR3 nucleotides: TGCAGCGTCAGATCGGGACAGACTACCTACGAGCAGTACTTC. This gives the protein CSVRSGQTTYEQYF.